The 14 T cell receptor beta chains reported below all come from one sample, sequenced in a study of blood T cell repertoires in COVID-19. The protocol was immunoSEQ multiplex PCR, while the TCRdb copy is restricted to in-frame clones and leaves out a portion. The sample yields about 150,000 clones, roughly four fifths seen once. Source material: peripheral blood. These receptors all stem from a woman aged 80 or over with COVID-19, enrolled during active disease.

The chain recombines TRBV5-1 with TRBJ2-3; TRBD2 matches at 9 bases. The germline gives CDR1 SGHRS, CDR2 YFSETQ. The CDR3 length is 15 residues. The V segment lost 7 bases and the J segment 0 bases; nucleotides outside the gene matches: 6. Here the CDR3 reads CASGLAGVSTDTQYF. In nucleotides, the CDR3 is TGCGCCAGCGGATTAGCGGGGGTGAGCACAGATACGCAGTATTTT.

This clone has only a few counts. The rearrangement uses TRBV28 and TRBJ2-7, with TRBD1 matching 7 bases. Germline V gives CDR1 MDHEN, CDR2 SYDVKM. The CDR3 has 16 amino acids. The V segment lost 6 bases and the J segment 4 bases; nucleotides outside the gene matches: 15. CDR3 region: CASRHSNRGWAYEQYF. The CDR3 bases are TGTGCCAGCAGGCATAGTAACAGGGGTTGGGCGTACGAGCAGTACTTC.

The J gene is TRBJ2-2, the V gene TRBV25-1; D possibly corresponds to TRBD1 (5 bases). Germline V gene sequence: CDR1 MGHDK, CDR2 SYGVNS. Trimming removed 6 bases at V and 7 bases at J, with 12 bases between. This CDR3 is 13 amino acids long. CDR3 residues: CASRTRDVGELFF. CDR3 nucleotide sequence: TGTGCCAGCAGGACCAGGGATGTCGGGGAGCTGTTTTTT.

The chain has TRBV21-1 and TRBJ1-1. TRBV21-1 is flagged as a pseudogene. This CDR3 spans 15 amino acids. The CDR3 sequence: CASSPPRDPGAEAFF. CDR3 nucleotide sequence: TGTGCCAGCAGCCCCCCTCGGGACCCGGGGGCTGAAGCTTTCTTT.

The sample holds one count of this clone. The genes are TRBV30 and TRBJ2-2, with 8 bases fitting TRBD2. The V segment lost 1 base and the J segment 5 bases; nucleotides outside the gene matches: 6. Per germline, CDR1 GTSNPN and CDR2 SVGIG (reference sequence). The CDR3 covers 15 residues. The CDR3 loop is CAWSGAGGRTGELFF. The CDR3 DNA sequence: TGTGCCTGGAGTGGGGCGGGGGGACGAACCGGGGAGCTGTTTTTT.

The chain combines TRBV9 with TRBJ1-2; D remains ambiguous. CDR1 and CDR2 from the germline V gene are SGDLS and YYNGEE. V lost 4 bases and J lost 5, with 9 bases in between. The CDR3 totals 12 residues. The CDR3 is CASSPPAYGYTF. The DNA of the CDR3 is TGTGCCAGCAGCCCCCCCGCGTATGGCTACACCTTC.

The CDR3 DNA follows: TGTGCCAGCAGCGCGGGGGGTGGCTACACCTTC. Encoded protein: CASSAGGGYTF. The chain is built from TRBV9 and TRBJ1-2, with TRBD1 as a possible D gene (5 bases). This CDR3 comprises 11 residues. CDR1 and CDR2 from the germline V gene are SGDLS and YYNGEE. With 3 bases removed from V and 7 bases from J, the gap between germline ends came to 7 bases.

A single count supports this clone. The chain has TRBV15 and TRBJ2-4; 11 nucleotides align to TRBD2. Germline lookup yields CDR1 LNHNV and CDR2 YYDKDF (reference sequence). CDR3 length: 19 amino acids. V lost 0 bases to trimming and J lost 1 base; unmatched junction nucleotides: 8. The CDR3 here is CATSRDGSGRVRAKNIQYF. The CDR3 DNA follows: TGTGCCACCAGCAGAGACGGTAGCGGGAGGGTCCGTGCCAAAAACATTCAGTACTTC.

The rearrangement links TRBV3-1 (or the pseudogene TRBV3-2) to TRBJ1-2; 7 bases map to TRBD1. CDR1 and CDR2 from the germline V gene are LGHDT and YNNKEL (reference sequence). The junction had 1 base not matched to a gene; V was cut back by 1 base and J by 2 bases. CDR3 size: 14 residues. In DNA form, the CDR3 reads TGTGCCAGCAGCCAAGCAGGGGGAAACTATGGCTACACCTTC. Its protein is CASSQAGGNYGYTF.

The chain joins TRBV18 to TRBJ1-6; no clear D gene. The CDR3 runs 18 residues. Trimming stripped 1 base from V and 15 bases from J, with 28 bases between. Germline values: CDR1 KGHSH, CDR2 LQKENI. The CDR3 reads CASSPLKGLGFGPEGLHF. DNA for the CDR3: TGTGCCAGCTCACCACTTAAGGGTCTCGGTTTCGGGCCGGAGGGCCTCCACTTT.

This rearrangement joins TRBV5-1 to TRBJ1-2; TRBD1 matches 8 bases. Losses at the gene ends were 4 bases for V and 3 bases for J; bases not matched to a gene: 2. CDR3 length: 13 amino acids. The germline gives CDR1 SGHRS, CDR2 YFSETQ. CDR3 coding DNA: TGCGCCAGCAGCGTGGACAGGGACTATGGCTACACCTTC. This gives the protein CASSVDRDYGYTF.

The rearrangement uses TRBV28 and TRBJ2-3; TRBD2 matches at 12 bases. Germline V gene sequence: CDR1 MDHEN, CDR2 SYDVKM. Germline trimming cut 5 bases from V and 3 bases from J; bases unmatched to any gene: 9. The CDR3 extends over 17 amino acids. The CDR3 nucleotides are TGTGCCAGCAGTCTGGGTCTAGCGGGAGGGCGAACAGATACGCAGTATTTT. It yields the protein CASSLGLAGGRTDTQYF.

The chain employs TRBV5-1 and TRBJ2-7; D is undetermined. Germline assignment: CDR1 SGHRS and CDR2 YFSETQ. The CDR3 totals 17 residues. With 3 bases removed from V and 0 bases from J, the gap between germline ends came to 19 bases. The CDR3, as DNA: TGCGCCAGCAGCTCTACCTCTGGCGGATACGTCTCCTACGAGCAGTACTTC. Encoded protein: CASSSTSGGYVSYEQYF. The full variable domain, completed using reference TRBV5-1 and TRBJ2-7, is KAGVTQTPRYLIKTRGQQVTLSCSPISGHRSVSWYQQTPGQGLQFLFEYFSETQRNKGNFPGRFSGRQFSNSRSEMNVSTLELGDSALYLCASSSTSGGYVSYEQYFGPGTRLTVT.

The chain has TRBV5-6 and TRBJ1-5; D perhaps matches TRBD1 (5 bases). The germline V gene encodes CDR1 SGHDT and CDR2 YYEEEE. The CDR3 totals 17 residues. With 3 bases removed from V and 1 base from J, the gap between germline ends came to 17 bases. The CDR3 DNA is TGTGCCAGCAGCTCGGGACTTGCGGAACCGAGCAATCAGCCCCAGCATTTT. It encodes CASSSGLAEPSNQPQHF. Based on the CDR3 plus reference TRBV5-6 and TRBJ1-5, the full variable domain is DAGVTQSPTHLIKTRGQQVTLRCSPKSGHDTVSWYQQALGQGPQFIFQYYEEEERQRGNFPDRFSGHQFPNYSSELNVNALLLGDSALYLCASSSGLAEPSNQPQHFGDGTRLSIL.